These T cell receptor beta chains were read from a single sample in a study of blood T cell repertoires in COVID-19. Sequencing used immunoSEQ multiplex PCR; TCRdb keeps in-frame clones, though not all of them. The table lists under 300,000 clones, less than 90% of them singletons, with around 5.9% in the top ten. The sample was peripheral blood. All receptors derive from a man aged 55 to 69 with acute or convalescent COVID-19. Both conserved end residues are trimmed from each CDR3.

v_call cdr3_aa
TRBV7-2 ASSSAVVQGYT
TRBV24-1 ATGDALPNEQF
TRBV7-6 ASSRTTSGRSGELF
TRBV7-3 ASSLRTVPPYEQY
TRBV4-1 ASSQVLEGLGEQY
TRBV5-1 ASSFRDTFTEAF
TRBV4-2 ASSQVQGTGPTYEQY
TRBV4-3 ASSQERRDSYEQY
TRBV28 ASSSLAGADKNIQY
TRBV10-3 AISELSRRGRGYNEQF
TRBV28 ASSRTIGYAGTDTQY
TRBV7-3 ASSLEGRGTGELF
TRBV10-3 ATHGRGANTEAF
TRBV28 ASSLNEKLF
TRBV9 ASSAGTNNSPLH
TRBV6-6 ATQRVEAEQF
TRBV6-6 ASSPRDRGRETQY
TRBV10-3 AISEPGREGRNEQF
TRBV30 AWSVSLSGNTIY
TRBV7-8 ASSLVGLAGEQF
TRBV6-2/TRBV6-3 ASSYSIRDSANQPQH
TRBV7-3 ASSPRAGSSYEQY
TRBV7-3 ASSAQQNTEAF
TRBV5-6 ASSSARRNTEAF
TRBV7-7 ASSLAPGQGINEQF
TRBV25-1 ASSGKPNQDIYEQY
TRBV2 ASSELRERNEQF
TRBV28 ASSLRLAGAYNEQF